Below are 31 T cell receptor beta chains sequenced from a single sample in a study of identifying expanded T cells in peripheral blood (dated by TCRdb to the late 2010s). The library was prepared using the immunoSEQ multiplex PCR assay. In TCRdb, the immuneACCESS table is reduced to in-frame sequences with V and J assigned. These tables do not hold every clone; where another copy was compared, an unresolved V gene accounts for under half, and the others remain unexplained. The sample table lists about 100,000 clones, about 90% of them with a count of one. The ten most abundant clones make up around 3.8% of the sample. What was sequenced was blood. The receptors originated from a person aged 18 to 70 in good health.

The CDR3 DNA is TGCGCCAGCAGCCCGAGGTCGCTCAACAATCAGCCCCAGCATTTT. This gives the protein CASSPRSLNNQPQHF. This chain joins TRBV4-1 and TRBJ1-5; D is unresolved. The CDR3 covers 15 residues. Germline V CDR1 and CDR2: MGHRA, YSYEKL. V was shortened by 4 bases and J by 3 bases, with 13 bases between the two germline ends.

The V gene is TRBV18, the J gene TRBJ2-5; tentatively, D is TRBD2 (6 bases). Trimming stripped 2 bases from V and 5 bases from J, with 9 bases between. CDR3 size: 13 residues. Germline CDR1 is KGHSH and CDR2 is LQKENI. The CDR3 DNA reads TGTGCCAGCTCACCAGGGGAGGCGGAGACCCAGTACTTC. Its translation: CASSPGEAETQYF.

The chain combines TRBV7-9 with TRBJ1-1; weak D call: TRBD1 (6 bases). CDR3 length: 14 amino acids. V dropped 5 bases and J dropped 5 bases, with 15 bases sitting between them. CDR1 SEHNR and CDR2 FQNEAQ come from the germline V gene (reference sequence). The CDR3: CASSKTGGVTEAFF. For the CDR3, the DNA is TGTGCCAGCAGCAAGACAGGTGGCGTAACTGAAGCTTTCTTT.

The chain has TRBV7-8 and TRBJ2-7; 13 bases agree with TRBD2. Germline V lookup: CDR1 SGHVS, CDR2 FQNEAQ. The junction had 1 base not matched to a gene; V was cut back by 4 bases and J by 1 base. The CDR3 spans 15 residues. CDR3 region: CASSWTSGSSYEQYF. In DNA form, the CDR3 reads TGTGCCAGCAGCTGGACTAGCGGGAGTTCCTACGAGCAGTACTTC.

The gene calls are TRBV5-1 and TRBJ2-2; 11 nucleotides agree with TRBD2. From germline, CDR1 is SGHRS and CDR2 YFSETQ. The junction had 3 bases not matched to a gene; V was cut back by 1 base and J by 7 bases. The CDR3 covers 15 residues. CDR3 protein: CASSLSLAGDGELFF. The CDR3 DNA reads TGCGCCAGCAGCTTGTCACTAGCGGGAGACGGGGAGCTGTTTTTT. Full variable domain (rest looked up from reference TRBV5-1 and TRBJ2-2): KAGVTQTPRYLIKTRGQQVTLSCSPISGHRSVSWYQQTPGQGLQFLFEYFSETQRNKGNFPGRFSGRQFSNSRSEMNVSTLELGDSALYLCASSLSLAGDGELFFGEGSRLTVL.

This clone was detected once. The V and J genes are TRBV28 and TRBJ1-2; 7 nucleotides agree with TRBD1. This CDR3 contains 12 residues. Unmatched junction bases numbered 9, after V lost 9 bases and J lost 8 bases. The germline CDR1 and CDR2 sequences are MDHEN and SYDVKM. This CDR3 reads CASNRGSLGYTF. CDR3 DNA sequence: TGTGCCAGTAACAGGGGTTCACTCGGCTACACCTTC.

The DNA of the CDR3 is TGTGCCAGTAGGGAACGTGCTGAGCAGTTCTTC. Protein: CASRERAEQFF. The V call is TRBV19, the J call TRBJ2-1, with D unclear. The CDR3 sequence is 11 residues long. Germline CDR1 LNHDA, CDR2 SQIVND (reference sequence). Trimming took 6 bases from V and 9 from J, leaving 9 bases between them.

This chain connects TRBV28 to TRBJ1-5, with D maybe TRBD1 (5 bases). With 3 bases removed from V and 2 bases from J, the gap between germline ends came to 11 bases. Per the germline V gene, CDR1 is MDHEN and CDR2 is SYDVKM. The CDR3 runs to 15 residues. CDR3 residues: CASSFARDGNQPQHF. CDR3 nucleotide sequence: TGTGCCAGCAGTTTCGCCAGGGATGGCAATCAGCCCCAGCATTTT.

V is TRBV2 and J is TRBJ2-5; 8 bases match TRBD1. From germline, CDR1 is SNHLY and CDR2 FYNNEI. The CDR3 runs to 12 residues. The junction had 7 bases not matched to a gene; V was cut back by 10 bases and J by 6 bases. CDR3 loop: CAKTGAEQTQYF. The CDR3 DNA is TGTGCCAAGACAGGGGCTGAGCAGACCCAGTACTTC.

This clone is a singleton in its sample. The chain is built from TRBV6-5 and TRBJ2-1; D is unresolved. The CDR3 loop spans 13 amino acids. Trimming pared 7 bases from V and 4 bases from J, leaving 11 bases between. CDR1 is MNHEY, CDR2 SVGAGI, per germline. CDR3 sequence reads: CASTGSLYNEQFF. The CDR3 nucleotides are TGTGCCAGCACAGGATCGTTGTACAATGAGCAGTTCTTC.

This clone was observed a single time. Other nucleotide sequences in the sample specify the same CDR3. This chain connects TRBV18 to TRBJ2-3; D remains unclear. The V end was cut by 2 bases, the J end by 0 bases, with 3 bases between. CDR1 and CDR2 (germline): KGHSH, LQKENI. CDR3 length: 13 residues. CDR3 DNA sequence: TGTGCCAGCTCACCATCCAGCACAGATACGCAGTATTTT. Translating gives CASSPSSTDTQYF.

This chain connects TRBV18 to TRBJ2-7; D tentatively fits TRBD1 or TRBD2 (5 bases each). The CDR3 contains 15 residues. Trimming took 2 bases from V and 6 from J, leaving 17 bases between them. Germline CDR1 reads KGHSH; CDR2 reads LQKENI. This chain's CDR3 is CASSPWDRAPLEQYF. The CDR3, as DNA: TGTGCCAGCTCACCATGGGACCGGGCCCCTCTCGAGCAGTACTTC.

The chain combines TRBV7-2 with TRBJ1-3, with no clear D. The CDR3 length is 13 residues. Germline V gene data show CDR1 as SGHTA and CDR2 as FQGNSA. V shed 5 bases and J shed 6 bases, with 11 bases lying between them. CDR3 nucleotide sequence: TGTGCCAGCAGCATATCAAGTGAAAACACCATATATTTT. Its protein is CASSISSENTIYF. Looking up the rest from reference TRBV7-2 and TRBJ1-3 gives the full variable domain: GAGVSQSPSNKVTEKGKDVELRCDPISGHTALYWYRQSLGQGLEFLIYFQGNSAPDKSGLPSDRFSAERTGGSVSTLTIQRTQQEDSAVYLCASSISSENTIYFGEGSWLTVV.

V is TRBV5-6 and J is TRBJ1-5; a weak D match, TRBD1 (6 bases). The CDR3 has 14 residues. V lost 7 bases and J lost 3, with 14 bases in between. Germline CDR1 reads SGHDT; CDR2 reads YYEEEE. DNA of the CDR3: TGTGCCAGCCGAGAACAGGGTAACAATCAGCCCCAGCATTTT. Translating it yields CASREQGNNQPQHF.

J is TRBJ2-7 and V is TRBV7-3; no clear D gene. Germline CDR1 and CDR2: SGHTA and FQGTGA. The V and J ends lost 1 base and 1 base respectively, with 5 bases between them. The CDR3 loop spans 13 amino acids. CDR3 DNA: TGTGCCAGCAGCTTAAGCGGATCCTACGAGCAGTACTTC. Translation gives CASSLSGSYEQYF.

The chain is built from TRBV7-6 and TRBJ2-3; D not certain. Germline loops: CDR1 SGHVS, CDR2 FNYEAQ. There are 14 residues in the CDR3. V was pared by 1 base and J by 0 bases, with 5 bases between. CDR3 DNA: TGTGCCAGCAGCTTAGTTGCTAGCACAGATACGCAGTATTTT. As protein: CASSLVASTDTQYF.

This chain connects TRBV6-4 to TRBJ2-1; TRBD2 is a possible D gene (5 bases). The CDR3 contains 15 residues. V lost 3 bases, J lost 9 bases, and 18 bases lay in between. In germline, CDR1 is MRHNA, CDR2 SNTAGT. Here the CDR3 reads CASSELPDREGEQFF. For the CDR3, the DNA is TGTGCCAGCAGTGAGCTGCCCGATCGGGAAGGTGAGCAGTTCTTC.

This clone was observed a single time. V and J are TRBV9 and TRBJ2-6; D uncertain. The germline V gene has CDR1 SGDLS and CDR2 YYNGEE. CDR3 length equals 13 residues. V lost 6 bases and J 4 bases, leaving 8 bases between the germline ends. This CDR3 reads CASTPPGANVLTF. CDR3 DNA: TGTGCCAGCACCCCTCCAGGGGCCAACGTCCTGACTTTC.

The V call is TRBV11-2, the J call TRBJ2-3; the D gene is possibly TRBD2 (5 bases). Germline-derived CDR1 and CDR2 are SGHAT and FQNNGV. The CDR3 runs to 18 residues. V lost 3 bases and J lost 0, with 19 bases in between. The DNA of the CDR3 is TGTGCCAGCAGCTTTGACGTCCTAGCTCGATCCAGCACAGATACGCAGTATTTT. This sequence encodes CASSFDVLARSSTDTQYF.

The chain is built from TRBV7-3 and TRBJ2-7; the match to TRBD2 covers 9 bases. The CDR3 spans 15 residues. Unmatched junction bases numbered 5, after V lost 2 bases and J lost 3 bases. In germline, CDR1 is SGHTA, CDR2 FQGTGA. The CDR3 DNA sequence: TGTGCCAGCAGCTTAGGTAGCGGGAGCAACTACGAGCAGTACTTC. Translating gives CASSLGSGSNYEQYF.

This clone has a single count. J is TRBJ2-5 and V is TRBV27; TRBD1 aligns across 10 bases. Germline V CDR1 and CDR2: MNHEY, SMNVEV (reference sequence). The CDR3 covers 14 residues. Germline trimming cut 3 bases from V and 7 bases from J; bases unmatched to any gene: 5. CDR3 bases: TGTGCCAGCAGTTTCGACAGGGGGCGATTGACCCAGTACTTC. It yields the protein CASSFDRGRLTQYF.

The genes are TRBV5-5 and TRBJ2-3; no clear D gene. The germline V gene encodes CDR1 SGHKS and CDR2 YYEKEE (reference sequence). The CDR3 runs to 15 residues. V was pared by 1 base and J by 3 bases, with 12 bases between. CDR3 bases: TGTGCCAGCAGCTTGAGTCCGCTACAAACAGATACGCAGTATTTT. It encodes CASSLSPLQTDTQYF.

This clone has only one observation. V and J are TRBV28 and TRBJ2-5; no reliable D call. The DNA end is a closer match to TRBJ2-7, so the J assignment may be wrong. The CDR3 is made up of 14 amino acids. Germline CDR1 reads MDHEN; CDR2 reads SYDVKM. CDR3 DNA sequence: TGTGCCAGCAGTTTATCACTGCGCCCCTACGAGCAGTACTTC. Its translation is CASSLSLRPYEQYF.

The V and J genes are TRBV5-1 and TRBJ1-4; D is perhaps TRBD1 (6 bases). The germline V and J ends were trimmed by 0 bases and 7 bases, with 13 bases remaining between them. The CDR3 runs 15 residues. The V gene's germline CDR1 is SGHRS and CDR2 YFSETQ. CDR3 residues: CASSLAGGLVEKLFF. DNA of the CDR3: TGCGCCAGCAGCTTGGCCGGGGGGCTAGTTGAAAAACTGTTTTTT.

V is TRBV23-1 and J is TRBJ2-1; 10 bases match TRBD2. TRBV23-1 has ORF status, its function being uncertain. This CDR3 region has 18 residues. V gave up 1 base and J gave up 6 bases; unmatched junction bases: 12. CDR3 in amino acids: CASSQYGFLLAGANEQFF. The CDR3 DNA follows: TGCGCCAGCAGTCAATACGGTTTCTTGCTAGCGGGGGCCAATGAGCAGTTCTTC.

V usage is TRBV7-2 and J usage is TRBJ1-4; D unclear. Germline CDR1 and CDR2: SGHTA and FQGNSA. V was trimmed by 5 bases and J by 6 bases, leaving 7 bases between them. CDR3 length: 12 amino acids. The CDR3 here is CASSPPHEKLFF. DNA of the CDR3: TGTGCCAGCAGCCCCCCCCATGAAAAACTGTTTTTT.

For the CDR3, the DNA is TGTGCCAGCAGCTCTAGGATGGGCTCCGAGCAGTACTTC. It codes for CASSSRMGSEQYF. The chain couples TRBV7-8 to TRBJ2-7; D is unresolved. The CDR3 is 13 residues long. Between the trimmed V and J ends, which lost 4 bases and 6 bases, there was a span of 13 bases. In germline, CDR1 is SGHVS, CDR2 FQNEAQ.

The chain uses TRBV7-2 and TRBJ2-7, with D unresolved. The V and J ends lost 5 bases and 3 bases respectively, with 8 bases between them. The CDR3 contains 12 residues. Germline-derived CDR1 and CDR2 are SGHTA and FQGNSA. CDR3 protein: CASSPYGYEQYF. CDR3 DNA: TGTGCCAGCAGCCCCTACGGCTACGAGCAGTACTTC.

This clone was counted only a few times. The CDR3 reads CASSPWGGNTEAFF. CDR3 nucleotide sequence: TGTGCCAGCAGCCCATGGGGGGGGAACACTGAAGCTTTCTTT. This chain uses TRBV7-2 with TRBJ1-1; TRBD1 is a possible D gene (5 bases). The CDR3 totals 14 residues. Between the trimmed V and J ends, which lost 5 bases and 1 base, there was a span of 11 bases. Per germline, CDR1 SGHTA and CDR2 FQGNSA.

The V gene is TRBV28, the J gene TRBJ2-7; 9 nucleotides line up with TRBD2. The CDR3 consists of 20 residues. The V segment lost 2 bases and the J segment 5 bases; nucleotides outside the gene matches: 22. The germline gives CDR1 MDHEN, CDR2 SYDVKM. Here the CDR3 reads CASSLGLSGGRSGSRHEQYF. Written as DNA, the CDR3 is TGTGCCAGCAGTTTAGGGTTGAGTGGGGGTCGTAGCGGGAGTCGCCACGAGCAGTACTTC.

CDR3 in amino acids: CASSPQLANYGYTF. In nucleotides, the CDR3 is TGTGCCAGCAGCCCCCAACTAGCTAACTATGGCTACACCTTC. This rearrangement joins TRBV5-4 to TRBJ1-2; unclear D gene. Germline V gene lookup returns CDR1 SGHNT and CDR2 YYREEE (reference sequence). Trimming removed 4 bases from V and 0 bases from J, with 10 bases in between. This CDR3 has 14 amino acids.